This T cell receptor beta chain is drawn from a study of CD8 T cells in Susac syndrome. Sequencing of TCR beta was performed on blood CD8+ and CD4+ T cells. The multiple sclerosis control group comprised treatment-naive patients with stable or active relapsing-remitting disease. The TEMRA cells underwent FACS enrichment, while the CD8+ and CD4+ T cells underwent negative isolation. The CDR3 consists of 15 residues. V lost 10 bases and J lost 3, with 22 bases in between. CDR1 and CDR2 from the germline V gene are LNHDA and SQIVND (reference sequence). Reverse transcription of about 0.45 to 1 ug RNA used random hexamers. Multiplex PCR with immunoSEQ amplified the TCR beta CDR3 across 54 Vbeta and 13 Jbeta. From the immunoSEQ multiplex PCR reads, TCRdb called clonotypes with MiXCR, one entry per CDR3 protein. The data show some 120,000 distinct CDR3 sequences, with about 94% seen just once and approximately 0.12% held by the top ten.

Sequenced input: CD4+ T cells from PBMCs. This sequence originates from a human donor with multiple sclerosis. The chain uses TRBV19 and TRBJ2-7; the D is unclear. CDR3 protein: CATQSIGLGSYEQYF. The CDR3 region has the DNA TGTGCCACCCAATCCATAGGTTTGGGCAGCTACGAGCAGTACTTC.